Given below is one TCR beta chain in context. Its antigen is not yet known. Qualities for individual bases were not recorded, and no much larger clone is one base off. The CDR3 regions of human TCRbeta chains were analyzed by immunosequencing. Processing in the source paper ran as follows. TCRs in the repertoires were matched against a reference library of SARS-CoV-2-specific TCRs that had been generated with the MIRA antigen-specificity platform. Breadth meant the fraction of unique TCRs that were SARS-CoV-2-associated, whereas depth meant the fraction of total T cells that were SARS-CoV-2-associated. Using the MIRA data, each spike-specific TCR was assigned both to the spike region to which the TCR was reactive and to a CD4 or CD8 class. Log10-transformed breadth and depth values were compared by one-way ANOVA with Sidak's multiple comparisons tests. In TCRdb, the immuneACCESS table is reduced to in-frame sequences with V and J assigned. These tables do not hold every clone; where another copy was compared, an unresolved V gene accounts for under half, and the others remain unexplained. The DNA gave D and trimming, while V, J and clone size come from that table. The sample records about 160,000 clones, roughly nine tenths of which are singletons. The ten top clones hold about 6.9% of the sample.

From a lookup of the germline V gene, CDR1 and CDR2 are SGDLS and YYNGEE. The junction shows trimming of 4 bases on V and 0 bases on J, plus 6 bases between the germline ends. Including the terminal cysteine and phenylalanine, the CDR3 comprises 13 residues. The kept DNA is CDR3 alone, 39 bases in frame from the first base. What the time point label conveys for this sample: baseline before first vaccination. The vaccinee samples were drawn from two UK trials, COV001 and COV002, one of which was a single-blind randomized controlled phase 2/3 trial testing AZD1222 (ChAdOx1 nCoV-19) in healthy adults. For TCRbeta chain sequencing, PBMC samples were collected from trial participants at day 0 and at day 28 after the second dose. The data originate from a study of T cell responses to AZD1222 COVID-19 vaccine (dated by TCRdb to about 2021). Regarding the research as a whole: AZD1222 recipients given second doses at about 4 weeks or at about 12 weeks were pooled, since spike-specific TCR depth and breadth were not found to differ between the two schedules. Trial participants were enrolled by age into subgroups of 18-55, 56-69 and 70-plus years, and about 150, 27 and 61 TCR-sequenced participants, respectively, were included in these subgroups. A total of approximately 240 trial participants underwent TCR sequencing, of whom approximately 200 had received two doses of AZD1222 and about 25 had received two doses of the MenACWY control vaccine. The investigation overall reported the following: The 56-69-year group was small, and its depth increase did not reach significance, likely because of low power. Participants were mostly white British and included more females than males, and it was suggested by the authors that clonal diversity may have been underestimated. Reportedly, almost half of the unique spike-specific TCRs recognized epitopes lying outside the regions that are mutated in the B.1.351 and B.1.1.7 variants. Spike-specific TCR breadth and depth rose significantly after two AZD1222 doses compared with day 0 and with MenACWY recipients. Conclusions about previously exposed vaccinees are limited because only a handful of AZD1222 recipients were SARS-CoV-2 seropositive at baseline. Vaccine-associated CD4 TCRs spanned the whole spike protein, with dominant responses in regions 160-218 and 743-854. Because no day 14 peak-response samples were available, repertoires were characterized only after the peak T cell response.

The origin of this receptor is an adult in good health. This sequence uses TRBV9 and TRBJ2-3, with an unclear D gene assignment. The source was peripheral blood, collected on day 0 of AZD1222 vaccination. The CDR3 corresponds to CASSWRSTDTQYF. The bases are TGTGCCAGCAGCTGGCGTAGCACAGATACGCAGTATTTT.